Each of the 9 T cell receptor beta chains below was sequenced from the same sample in a study of T cell clonotyping in hematopoietic cell transplantation. Here immunoSEQ multiplex PCR was the method, and the copy in TCRdb shows in-frame clones only, minus some. The table has around 25,000 clones, around 70% seen once. Time point denoted: recipient sample about 28 days before transplant, after cytoreduction. The sequences come from peripheral blood mononuclear cells, collected before stem cell transplant. The receptor set was obtained from a man in his fifties or sixties with myelodysplastic syndrome. Some clones in this sample may be carry-over from other donors' samples.

The chain links TRBV7-8 to TRBJ2-7, with D possibly being TRBD2 (6 bases). The germline V and J ends were trimmed by 0 bases and 2 bases, with 11 bases remaining between them. The CDR3 runs 15 residues. Germline V gene data show CDR1 as SGHVS and CDR2 as FQNEAQ. The CDR3 protein is CASSLARTGAYEQYF. CDR3 in DNA: TGTGCCAGCAGCTTAGCGAGGACGGGAGCCTACGAGCAGTACTTC.

The rearrangement joins TRBV28 to TRBJ2-5; 8 bases agree with TRBD1. CDR1 is MDHEN and CDR2 is SYDVKM in the germline V gene. Unmatched junction bases numbered 10, after V lost 5 bases and J lost 5 bases. This CDR3 is 15 amino acids long. The CDR3 nucleotides are TGTGCCAGCAGTCGCACAGGGGGTAGTGTTGAGACCCAGTACTTC. The encoded protein is CASSRTGGSVETQYF.

The chain recombines TRBV19 with TRBJ2-2; D uncertain. The length of the CDR3 is 12 residues. Trimming stripped 10 bases from V and 5 bases from J, with 11 bases between. The germline CDR1 and CDR2 sequences are LNHDA and SQIVND (reference sequence). CDR3 sequence reads: CATAAETGELFF. The CDR3 bases are TGTGCCACCGCTGCGGAGACCGGGGAGCTGTTTTTT.

The rearrangement uses TRBV4-1 and TRBJ2-6; D possibly corresponds to TRBD1 (6 bases). Trimming pared 4 bases from V and 2 bases from J, leaving 12 bases between. Germline values: CDR1 MGHRA, CDR2 YSYEKL. The CDR3 sequence is 16 residues long. In DNA form, the CDR3 reads TGCGCCAGCAGCCCCCGACAGGACCCTGGGGCCAACGTCCTGACTTTC. As protein: CASSPRQDPGANVLTF.

This clone was seen a single time. The CDR3 region is CSVEVGLRGYTF. CDR3 coding DNA: TGCAGCGTTGAAGTTGGGTTACGGGGCTACACCTTC. The genes are TRBV29-1 and TRBJ1-2; no clear D gene. The CDR3 sequence is 12 residues long. In germline, CDR1 is SQVTM, CDR2 ANQGSEA. The ends were cut back, 1 base at V and 8 bases at J, with 11 bases in the middle.

V usage is TRBV4-3 and J usage is TRBJ2-3; possibly TRBD1 or TRBD2 for D (5 bases each). The germline V gene has CDR1 LGHNA and CDR2 YSLEER. There are 16 residues in the CDR3. Between the trimmed V and J ends, which lost 0 bases and 2 bases, there was a span of 12 bases. In DNA form, the CDR3 reads TGCGCCAGCAGCCAAGAGGGACGGATCTACACAGATACGCAGTATTTT. This sequence encodes CASSQEGRIYTDTQYF.

The rearrangement joins TRBV9 to TRBJ2-1; D uncertain. V shed 0 bases and J shed 9 bases, with 13 bases lying between them. CDR1 SGDLS and CDR2 YYNGEE come from the germline V gene. The CDR3 runs to 14 residues. CDR3 coding DNA: TGTGCCAGCAGCGTAGAGAGCCAAAACATTGAGCAGTTCTTC. It encodes CASSVESQNIEQFF. The full variable domain, in which reference TRBV9 and TRBJ2-1 provide the parts outside the CDR3, is DSGVTQTPKHLITATGQRVTLRCSPRSGDLSVYWYQQSLDQGLQFLIQYYNGEERAKGNILERFSAQQFPDLHSELNLSSLELGDSALYFCASSVESQNIEQFFGPGTRLTVL.

This clone came up a few times. The gene calls are TRBV30 and TRBJ2-2, with no clear D. CDR1 and CDR2 from the germline V gene are GTSNPN and SVGIG (reference sequence). V lost 0 bases, J lost 7 bases, and 6 bases lay in between. The CDR3 is 12 amino acids. This CDR3 is CAWSVLYGELFF. CDR3 nucleotides: TGTGCCTGGAGTGTACTTTACGGGGAGCTGTTTTTT.

The V and J genes are TRBV6-1 and TRBJ1-5; maybe TRBD1 (6 bases). Trimming removed 4 bases at V and 3 bases at J, with 13 bases between. The CDR3 has 15 amino acids. Germline V lookup: CDR1 MNHNS, CDR2 SASEGT. DNA for the CDR3: TGTGCCAGCAGTGGGCCTACAGGGTTCAATCAGCCCCAGCATTTT. Amino acids: CASSGPTGFNQPQHF.